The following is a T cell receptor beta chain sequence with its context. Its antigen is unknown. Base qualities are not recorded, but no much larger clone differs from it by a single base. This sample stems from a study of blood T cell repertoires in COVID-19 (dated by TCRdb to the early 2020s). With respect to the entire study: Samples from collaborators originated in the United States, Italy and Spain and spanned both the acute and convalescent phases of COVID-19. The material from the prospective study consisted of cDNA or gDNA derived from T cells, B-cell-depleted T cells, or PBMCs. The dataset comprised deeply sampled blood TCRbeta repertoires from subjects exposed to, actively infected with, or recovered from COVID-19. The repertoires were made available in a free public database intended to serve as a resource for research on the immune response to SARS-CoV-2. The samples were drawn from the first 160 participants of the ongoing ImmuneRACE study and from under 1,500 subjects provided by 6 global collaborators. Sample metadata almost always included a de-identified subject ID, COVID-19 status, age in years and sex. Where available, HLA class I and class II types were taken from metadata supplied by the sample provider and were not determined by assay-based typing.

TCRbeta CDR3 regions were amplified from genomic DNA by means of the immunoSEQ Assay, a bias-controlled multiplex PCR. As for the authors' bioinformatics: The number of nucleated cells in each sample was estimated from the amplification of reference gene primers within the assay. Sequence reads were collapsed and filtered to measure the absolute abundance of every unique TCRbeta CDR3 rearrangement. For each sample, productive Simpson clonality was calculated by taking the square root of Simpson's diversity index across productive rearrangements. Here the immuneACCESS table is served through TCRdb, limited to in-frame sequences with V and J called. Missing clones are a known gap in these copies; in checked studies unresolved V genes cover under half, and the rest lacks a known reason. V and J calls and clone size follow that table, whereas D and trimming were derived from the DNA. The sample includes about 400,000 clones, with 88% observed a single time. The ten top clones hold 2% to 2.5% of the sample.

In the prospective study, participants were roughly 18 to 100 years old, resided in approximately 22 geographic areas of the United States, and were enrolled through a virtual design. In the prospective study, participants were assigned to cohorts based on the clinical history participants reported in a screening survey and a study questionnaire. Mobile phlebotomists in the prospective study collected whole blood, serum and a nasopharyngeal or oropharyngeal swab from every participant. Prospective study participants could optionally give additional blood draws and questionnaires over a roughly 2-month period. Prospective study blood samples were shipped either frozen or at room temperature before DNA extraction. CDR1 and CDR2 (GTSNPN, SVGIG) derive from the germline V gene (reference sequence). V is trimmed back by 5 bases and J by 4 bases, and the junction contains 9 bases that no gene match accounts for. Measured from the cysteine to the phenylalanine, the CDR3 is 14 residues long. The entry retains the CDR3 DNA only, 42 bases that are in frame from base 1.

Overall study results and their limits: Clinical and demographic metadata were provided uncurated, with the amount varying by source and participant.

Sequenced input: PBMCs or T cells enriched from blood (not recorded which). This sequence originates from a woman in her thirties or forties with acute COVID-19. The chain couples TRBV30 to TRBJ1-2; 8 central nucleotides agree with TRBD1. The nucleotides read TGTGCCTGGGGAGCCCGTCAGGGGGCCTATGGCTACACCTTC. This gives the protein CAWGARQGAYGYTF.